This section outlines one TCR beta chain sequence together with its context. Its antigen is unidentified. The CDR3 length is 16 residues. Per germline, CDR1 MNHEY and CDR2 SVGEGT. The V and J ends lost 0 bases and 1 base respectively, with 7 bases between them. The sample comes from a study of CD4 T cells in relation to SARS-CoV-2 and coronaviruses. Profiled with immunoSEQ multiplex PCR; TCRdb holds only in-frame clones, not every one. The sample lists more than 35,000 clones, around four fifths seen once, with approximately 20% in the top ten. The clonotype was recovered from an adult with COVID-19. Specimen: memory CD4+ T cells from PBMCs, cultured in vitro. This chain joins TRBV6-2 or TRBV6-3 and TRBJ2-6; D uncertain. In DNA form, the CDR3 reads TGTGCCAGCAGTTACTCTGAAGGGTCTGGGGCCAACGTCCTGACTTTC. Translated, it gives CASSYSEGSGANVLTF.